This T cell receptor beta chain appears in the sequencing data of a study of PD-1 blockade in classical Hodgkin lymphoma (TCRdb year 2020). At the level of the whole study: Nivolumab dosing was 3 mg/kg intravenously every 2 weeks, continuing until either disease progression or unacceptable toxicity. To define a peripheral blood immune signature of response to PD-1 blockade in classical Hodgkin lymphoma, the study combined TCR beta sequencing with CyTOF.

The Qiagen DNeasy kit was used to extract genomic DNA both from unsorted PBMCs and from the negatively selected CD4+ and CD8+ fractions. TCR beta CDR3 regions were amplified by immunoSEQ multiplex PCR using primers annealing to V and J segments. Amplification bias was minimized using a synthetic immune receptor repertoire, and residual bias was removed computationally after sequencing. The authors processed their data as follows. Custom Python scripts were used to quantify repertoire diversity as the Shannon entropy index. Unsorted, CD4+ and CD8+ repertoires were examined separately, except in combined analyses, for which CD4+ and CD8+ sequences were merged in silico. A clone was considered expanded if an increase in frequency of at least 2-fold after treatment relative to C1D1 was found, and a pseudocount of 0.5 was applied to clones undetected at baseline. Clones with 0 or 1 copy at C1D1 were classified as singleton clones, and clones with 2 or more copies were classified as non-singleton clones. Clones expanded in unsorted samples were labelled as CD4+, CD8+ or unknown by matching protein sequences in sorted samples from the same patient. Wilcoxon tests on paired samples were used to test diversity changes from C1D1 to C4D1. As stored in TCRdb, this immuneACCESS dataset retains in-frame rearrangements with V and J assigned. A fraction of the clones does not appear; measured against another copy, unresolved V genes explain less than half of the discrepancy, and the remainder lacks a known reason. V and J calls and clone size are those listed in that table; D and trimming were worked out from the DNA. The sample records roughly 100,000 clones, around 90% of which are singletons. The ten largest clones capture 15% to 20% of the sample.

The CDR3 numbers 15 residues from cysteine through phenylalanine. CDR3 DNA only is kept here, 45 bases in frame from base 1. CDR1 and CDR2, looked up from the germline V gene (reference sequence), are SGHKS and YYEKEE. The V end loses 4 bases and the J end loses 2 bases, and a stretch of 15 bases separates them. The paper as a whole reports these results and caveats: The study was restricted to a single clinical trial cohort, and the causes of repertoire differences, possibly disease activity or prior therapy, were left undefined. A significant rise by C4D1 was seen in CD4+ but not CD8+ TCR diversity (p=0.0027 vs p=0.16), with the rise being most apparent in complete responders (p=0.02). Patients starting nivolumab less than 1 year after ASCT had lower diversity and were excluded from later analyses to avoid confounding by immune reconstitution. Baseline TCR diversity was reported as lower in newly diagnosed patients than in healthy donors, and lower still in relapsed/refractory patients. Baseline diversity similar to that of newly diagnosed patients was observed in trial patients achieving complete response, whereas significantly lower diversity was observed in partial responders and progressors.

Notes on this clone: Its antigen is still unknown. No base-level quality is on record; no much larger clone is a single base apart.

Taken with the paper, the label for time point translates to: cycle 4 day 1 (C4D1), after around six weeks of nivolumab. Relapse after autologous stem cell transplantation had occurred in all trial patients, and cohorts A, B and C were distinguished by prior brentuximab vedotin exposure. The trial cohort included 55 to 65 patients with relapsed/refractory classical Hodgkin lymphoma, and each patient had a best overall response of complete response, partial response or progressive disease. Trial patients were treated with single-agent nivolumab in the multi-cohort phase II CheckMate 205 trial. An independent review committee assessed best overall response using the 2007 International Working Group response criteria. PBMCs from the trial were collected at three points: immediately before nivolumab initiation (C1D1), and during therapy at cycle 2 day 1 and cycle 4 day 1. After peripheral blood was drawn into 8 mL Vacutainer Cell Preparation Tubes, PBMCs were isolated by centrifugation and then cryopreserved.

Recombination connected TRBV5-5 to TRBJ2-5; the D call is tentative, TRBD1 or TRBD2, as each matches 5 bases. Specimen: peripheral blood mononuclear cells (PBMCs), collected before the fourth cycle of nivolumab. The receptor's source is a human donor with classical Hodgkin lymphoma. The nucleotide sequence reads as follows: TGTGCCAGCAGCGACCAACCGGGACCACAAGAGACCCAGTACTTC. This translates into CASSDQPGPQETQYF.